A single sample gave rise to the 27 T cell receptor beta chains below, sequenced in a study of T-cell reconstitution after alpha-beta-depleted transplantation in children (dated by TCRdb to the mid-2010s). Preparation of the library involved PCR. The sample was run on an Illumina HiSeq 2500. Molecular barcoding was employed in the preparation of TCR libraries, with unique molecular identifiers being used to normalize TCRbeta repertoire quantification. The public reads were run again by TCRdb, first through fastp at Q25 and then through MiXCR, and only productive beta chains were kept. Every CDR3 protein is listed once, alongside the most common genes and DNA of its rows. In all, the sample holds around 700,000 distinct CDR3 sequences, and less than 15% of those were seen once. The top ten clones comprise 0.75% to 0.85% of the sample. Interpreted using the paper, the treatment or condition label stands for: allogeneic hematopoietic cell transplantation with graft depleted of TCRalphabeta T cells and CD19 B cells.

Here the sequenced sample was PBMCs, taken before TCRalphabeta/CD19-depleted stem cell transplant. These receptors were obtained from a girl between 2 and 10 years old with congenital amegakaryocytic thrombocytopenia, due to receive a stem cell transplant.

This clonotype came up many times. This chain uses TRBV5-1 with TRBJ2-2; 9 bases map to TRBD2. Germline V lookup: CDR1 SGHRS, CDR2 YFSETQ. The CDR3 is 18 residues long. V trimming: 7 bases; J trimming: 1 base; junction bases outside the gene matches: 14. CDR3 coding DNA: TGCGCCAGCCATTTGACCCCGGGACTAGCTGTGAACACCGGGGAGCTGTTTTTT. The encoded protein is CASHLTPGLAVNTGELFF.

This clonotype came up a few times. V and J are TRBV29-1 and TRBJ2-7; TRBD2 agrees at 10 bases. The germline CDR1 and CDR2 sequences are SQVTM and ANQGSEA. The CDR3 has 14 residues. The junction had 8 bases not matched to a gene; V was cut back by 6 bases and J by 3 bases. The CDR3 here is CSVRGGLASYEQYF. Here the CDR3 DNA reads TGCAGCGTCCGGGGGGGACTAGCGAGCTACGAGCAGTACTTC.

This clonotype was seen ten or more times. The genes are TRBV10-3 and TRBJ2-1, with 10 nucleotides matching TRBD2. The CDR3 contains 14 residues. The germline CDR1 and CDR2 sequences are ENHRY and SYGVKD. The V and J ends lost 7 bases and 8 bases, in that order; junction bases with no gene match: 8. The CDR3 region is CAIMASGSPDEQFF. CDR3 sequence (DNA): TGTGCCATCATGGCTAGCGGGAGTCCGGATGAGCAGTTCTTC.

This clonotype has more than one count but fewer than ten. The chain links TRBV7-9 to TRBJ2-3; no clear D gene. Germline V lookup: CDR1 SEHNR, CDR2 FQNEAQ (reference sequence). Trimming removed 8 bases from V and 1 base from J, with 10 bases in between. The CDR3 extends over 13 amino acids. CDR3 sequence (DNA): TGTGCCAGCGCCCTGAGAGGCACAGATACGCAGTATTTT. It encodes CASALRGTDTQYF.

This clonotype was picked up a small number of times. This chain joins TRBV11-2 and TRBJ2-7; D may be TRBD2 (5 bases). The V gene lost 1 base and the J gene lost 0 bases, with 13 bases spanning the gap. Looked up from germline, CDR1 is SGHAT and CDR2 is FQNNGV. The CDR3 runs to 16 residues. In DNA form, the CDR3 reads TGTGCCAGCAGCTTAGGGAGGCGGTTCCACTCCTACGAGCAGTACTTC. Translation gives CASSLGRRFHSYEQYF. The entire variable domain, with the rest obtained from reference TRBV11-2 and TRBJ2-7, is as follows: EAGVAQSPRYKIIEKRQSVAFWCNPISGHATLYWYQQILGQGPKLLIQFQNNGVVDDSQLPKDRFSAERLKGVDSTLKIQPAKLEDSAVYLCASSLGRRFHSYEQYFGPGTRLTVT.

This clonotype was seen repeatedly, ten times or more. V gene TRBV5-1 combines with J gene TRBJ2-3, with D maybe TRBD1 (6 bases). CDR3 size: 16 residues. V was pared by 0 bases and J by 0 bases, with 11 bases between. CDR1 is SGHRS, CDR2 YFSETQ, per germline. The CDR3 spells CASSLDRRGSTDTQYF. The CDR3 DNA reads as TGCGCCAGCAGCTTGGACAGAAGGGGGAGCACAGATACGCAGTATTTT.

The chain couples TRBV19 to TRBJ1-1; perhaps TRBD1 as D (6 bases). The CDR3 totals 14 residues. From germline, CDR1 is LNHDA and CDR2 SQIVND (reference sequence). Trimming cost V 5 bases and J 5 bases, with 15 bases left between them. The CDR3, as DNA: TGTGCCAGTAGTTCCAAAGGGGGAAGGACTGAAGCTTTCTTT. Translating it yields CASSSKGGRTEAFF.

This clonotype was seen at least ten times. The gene calls are TRBV12-3 or TRBV12-4 and TRBJ2-4, with D unclear. CDR3 length equals 15 residues. The germline V and J ends were trimmed by 2 bases and 4 bases, with 12 bases remaining between them. In DNA form, the CDR3 reads TGTGCCAGCAGTTTAAGTCCGGATGTTAAAAACATTCAGTACTTC. Residues: CASSLSPDVKNIQYF.

The chain carries TRBV19 and TRBJ2-7; 7 nucleotides line up with TRBD2. Looked up from germline, CDR1 is LNHDA and CDR2 is SQIVND (reference sequence). V was clipped by 4 bases and J by 0 bases; unmatched bases: 6. The CDR3 sequence is 15 residues long. The CDR3 sequence is CASSTRAGNSYEQYF. Written as DNA, the CDR3 is TGTGCCAGTAGTACGAGAGCGGGGAACTCCTACGAGCAGTACTTC.

This clonotype was found many times. This chain joins TRBV10-3 and TRBJ2-5, with 8 bases identical to TRBD1. V shed 4 bases, J shed 4 bases, and the junction held 2 bases outside the gene matches. The germline CDR1 and CDR2 sequences are ENHRY and SYGVKD. The CDR3 contains 13 residues. The chain's CDR3 is CAISVGQGETQYF. The CDR3 coding sequence is TGTGCCATCAGTGTCGGACAGGGAGAGACCCAGTACTTC.

There are a few counts of this clonotype. At one end, the junction sequence differs from germline, possibly due to a read error. The CDR3 reads CASTLGAGGIQYF. CDR3 DNA: TGTGCCAGCACTTTAGGGGCCGGGGGTATTCAGTACTTC. The genes are TRBV12-3 or TRBV12-4 and TRBJ2-4; weak D call: TRBD2 (6 bases). The CDR3 loop spans 13 amino acids.

As to this clonotype: With a much larger clone just one base away, this may be a read error. The chain has TRBV6-1 and TRBJ2-7; 16 positions match TRBD2. This CDR3 contains 17 residues. CDR1 and CDR2 (germline): MNHNS, SASEGT. CDR3 DNA sequence: TGTGCCAGCAGTCCCGGGACTAGCGGGAGGGCCAAGTACGAGCTGTACTTC. Translated, it gives CASSPGTSGRAKYELYF.

This clonotype has at least ten counts. V is TRBV20-1 and J is TRBJ2-7; D gene ambiguous. Trimming left V 4 bases short and J 5 bases short, with 18 bases between. Germline V CDR1 and CDR2: DFQATT, SNEGSKA (reference sequence). The CDR3 is 14 amino acids. CDR3 sequence (DNA): TGCAGTGCTACCCGACCCAGAACAGTAGACGAGCAGTACTTC. This sequence encodes CSATRPRTVDEQYF.

This clonotype was seen repeatedly, ten times or more. This chain joins TRBV5-1 and TRBJ2-7; D gene unclear. This CDR3 spans 17 amino acids. Looked up from germline, CDR1 is SGHRS and CDR2 is YFSETQ. Deletions cut 0 bases from V and 5 bases from J, with 21 bases between. This CDR3 reads CASSLAVHTLLVNEQYF. The CDR3 DNA is TGCGCCAGCAGCTTGGCTGTGCACACCCTGTTGGTCAACGAGCAGTACTTC.

At least ten counts were recorded for this clonotype. The rearrangement joins TRBV20-1 to TRBJ2-7, with 7 positions matching TRBD2. V lost 3 bases to trimming and J lost 2 bases; unmatched junction nucleotides: 13. CDR1 is DFQATT, CDR2 SNEGSKA, per germline (reference sequence). The CDR3 runs 16 residues. CDR3 bases: TGCAGTGCTAGCGGACTGGTTAGCGGGCAGACCTACGAGCAGTACTTC. The encoded protein is CSASGLVSGQTYEQYF.

V is TRBV20-1 and J is TRBJ2-3; no clear D. CDR1 is DFQATT, CDR2 SNEGSKA, per germline (reference sequence). With 0 bases removed from V and 1 base from J, the gap between germline ends came to 14 bases. The CDR3 is 16 residues long. The CDR3 region is CSAREVRPLGTDTQYF. The CDR3 DNA reads TGCAGTGCTAGAGAGGTCAGGCCCTTGGGCACAGATACGCAGTATTTT.

The chain links TRBV12-3 or TRBV12-4 to TRBJ1-5, with D possibly TRBD1 on 5 matching bases. CDR3 size: 13 residues. The V and J ends lost 3 bases and 8 bases respectively, with 11 bases between them. CDR3 residues: CASSLGGLKPQHF. In nucleotides, the CDR3 is TGTGCCAGCAGTTTGGGGGGATTGAAGCCCCAGCATTTT.

In this sample, this clonotype turned up a few times. CDR3 in amino acids: CASSPLPGQGASSYNSPLHF. In DNA, the CDR3 is TGTGCCAGCTCACCGCTACCGGGACAGGGGGCGAGCTCCTATAATTCACCCCTCCACTTT. V is TRBV18 and J is TRBJ1-6; 12 nucleotides line up with TRBD1. J was trimmed by 0 bases and V by 3 bases; bases with no gene match: 9. The germline gives CDR1 KGHSH, CDR2 LQKENI. The CDR3 has 20 amino acids.

This clonotype has at least ten counts. This chain uses TRBV6-6 with TRBJ1-2; weak D call: TRBD1 (5 bases). The CDR3 is made up of 12 amino acids. CDR1 MNHNY and CDR2 SVGAGI come from the germline V gene (reference sequence). Trimming left V 5 bases short and J 2 bases short, with 6 bases between. DNA for the CDR3: TGTGCCAGCAGTCAGGGAAACTATGGCTACACCTTC. Its protein is CASSQGNYGYTF.

This clonotype was observed many times. The V gene is TRBV7-2, the J gene TRBJ1-1; tentative D call: TRBD1 (5 bases). CDR1 SGHTA and CDR2 FQGNSA come from the germline V gene. There are 15 residues in the CDR3. Between the trimmed V and J ends, which lost 5 bases and 1 base, there was a span of 14 bases. CDR3 in amino acids: CASSAHRRGNTEAFF. The CDR3 nucleotides read TGTGCCAGCAGCGCCCACAGGAGAGGGAACACTGAAGCTTTCTTT.

Many counts were recorded for this clonotype. V and J are TRBV4-1 and TRBJ1-1; D remains unclear. Trimming took off 0 bases at V and 1 base at J, with 9 bases between the two ends. The length of the CDR3 is 15 residues. Germline V gene data show CDR1 as MGHRA and CDR2 as YSYEKL. CDR3 coding DNA: TGCGCCAGCAGCCAAGAGGACCGGGCGAACACTGAAGCTTTCTTT. It is translated as CASSQEDRANTEAFF.

The genes are TRBV5-1 and TRBJ2-3; TRBD2 agrees at 8 bases. The germline CDR1 and CDR2 sequences are SGHRS and YFSETQ. This CDR3 contains 15 residues. The V gene end was trimmed by 5 bases and the J gene end by 2 bases; junction bases not matched to a gene: 7. CDR3 in amino acids: CASRTAGAYTDTQYF. The CDR3 DNA sequence: TGCGCCAGCAGAACAGCGGGAGCGTACACAGATACGCAGTATTTT.

This chain links TRBV5-1 with TRBJ2-5, with D possibly being TRBD1 or TRBD2 (5 bases each). V lost 7 bases, J lost 1 base, and 14 bases lay in between. The CDR3 consists of 14 residues. Per the germline V gene, CDR1 is SGHRS and CDR2 is YFSETQ. The CDR3 protein is CASGFEGSQETQYF. In nucleotides, the CDR3 is TGCGCCAGCGGATTCGAGGGGAGCCAAGAGACCCAGTACTTC. The variable domain in full, with the rest retrieved from reference TRBV5-1 and TRBJ2-5, is KAGVTQTPRYLIKTRGQQVTLSCSPISGHRSVSWYQQTPGQGLQFLFEYFSETQRNKGNFPGRFSGRQFSNSRSEMNVSTLELGDSALYLCASGFEGSQETQYFGPGTRLLVL.

The V call is TRBV12-3 or TRBV12-4, the J call TRBJ1-2; the D gene is possibly TRBD1 (6 bases). This CDR3 is built from 14 residues. V was shortened by 3 bases and J by 2 bases, with 10 bases between the two germline ends. CDR3: CASSFPGANYGYTF. In DNA, the CDR3 is TGTGCCAGCAGTTTTCCAGGGGCGAACTATGGCTACACCTTC.

The DNA for the CDR3 is TGCGCCAGCAGCGTCAAGACTAGCGGGAGGGCCGGGGTGATGGATACGCAGTATTTT. The encoded protein is CASSVKTSGRAGVMDTQYF. This chain links TRBV5-1 with TRBJ2-3; TRBD2 aligns across 14 bases. The CDR3 is 19 amino acids. Trimming removed 4 bases from V and 6 bases from J; junction bases left unmatched: 16. Germline CDR1 and CDR2: SGHRS and YFSETQ.

The V call is TRBV5-5, the J call TRBJ2-5; TRBD1 agrees at 9 bases. V lost 4 bases, J lost 4 bases, and 8 bases stayed unmatched. The V gene's germline CDR1 is SGHKS and CDR2 YYEKEE (reference sequence). This CDR3 contains 15 residues. CDR3 nucleotide sequence: TGTGCCAGCAGCCGCATGGGACAGGGAGGAGAGACCCAGTACTTC. It specifies CASSRMGQGGETQYF.

This clonotype was picked up many times. The chain is built from TRBV28 and TRBJ2-7; D possibly uses TRBD1 or TRBD2 (6 bases each). V was clipped by 6 bases and J by 4 bases, with 22 bases between them. Germline V gene lookup returns CDR1 MDHEN and CDR2 SYDVKM. This CDR3 spans 16 amino acids. The CDR3 DNA is TGTGCCAGCAGCCTCATGGTTGGGGGGCTCGTTTACGAGCAGTACTTC. It yields the protein CASSLMVGGLVYEQYF.